This T cell receptor (beta chain) derives from a study of shared clonotypes between healthy human individuals. Findings and caveats of the study: Sampling covered nothing but blood. Tissue TCR repertoires likely differ from those found in blood.

Points on this clone: As yet, its antigen is unknown. Other DNA sequences of this sample code for an identical CDR3.

The CDR3 length is 14 residues. The V gene lost 7 bases and the J gene lost 0 bases, with 11 bases spanning the gap. Per the germline V gene, CDR1 is SGHRS and CDR2 is YFSETQ. The assay was immunoSEQ multiplex PCR, and TCRdb's table has in-frame clones only and misses some. The sample has some 2,500,000 clones; approximately 93% are singletons. The sequenced sample consisted of naive CD4+ T cells from PBMCs. Subset indicated: CD45RA+ positively selected. The chain couples TRBV5-1 to TRBJ2-1, with a weak D call TRBD1 (6 bases). The clonotype was recovered from a man between 18 and 35 years old in good health. Some clones in this sample may be carry-over from other donors' samples. The CDR3 protein is CASSADSSYNEQFF. The CDR3 coding sequence is TGCGCCAGCTCGGCGGACAGCTCCTACAATGAGCAGTTCTTC.